The T cell receptor beta chain under discussion was sequenced for a study of cytomegalovirus exposure and HLA in healthy donors. Whole-study findings and limits: Reported results showed that the classifier diagnosed cytomegalovirus status with high specificity and sensitivity. Analysis performed later showed TCR beta chains linked to HLA being more clonally expanded than equally common others.

PCR employed 60 Vbeta and 13 Jbeta primers. Measured with immunoSEQ multiplex PCR; TCRdb has only the in-frame clones, and not every one. The sample includes more than 95,000 clones, about 79% of them seen just once. Between the trimmed V and J ends, which lost 5 bases and 4 bases, there was a span of 9 bases. Germline V gene data show CDR1 as MNHNY and CDR2 as SVGAGI (reference sequence). The CDR3 has 13 amino acids. With respect to this clone: Its antigen is not known.

The TCR originated in a man in his 60s in good health and CMV-seropositive. V gene TRBV6-6 combines with J gene TRBJ2-1; maybe TRBD2 (5 bases). Sequences were obtained from PBMCs. The CDR3 bases are TGTGCCAGCAGTCGGACTTCGTACAATGAGCAGTTCTTC. Translated, it gives CASSRTSYNEQFF.